This entry concerns a single T cell receptor (beta chain). Its antigen is not identified. Trimming stripped 1 base from V and 4 bases from J, with 7 bases between. CDR3 length: 13 amino acids. CDR1 is SEHNR, CDR2 FQNEAQ, per germline (reference sequence). The data belong to a study of cytomegalovirus exposure and HLA in healthy donors. Across the whole study: Prior work identified about 120 million unique TCR beta sequences in 150 million to 200 million T cells. General study points: Most TCR beta V segments were productive about 87% or about 30% of the time in an earlier analysis. An analysis was carried out later, and it reportedly showed fewer N-insertions in an Asian-associated ancestry cluster than the approximately 670-donor mean. A missense variant in DCLRE1C was later tied to TCR beta V- and J-gene trimming.

PCR primers comprised 60 Vbeta and 13 Jbeta primers. Using immunoSEQ multiplex PCR, the repertoire was profiled, and TCRdb retains in-frame clones only, with some absent. The table records some 140,000 clones, about three quarters of them present only once. V is TRBV7-9 and J is TRBJ1-1; D not certain. Sequencing input: PBMCs. This TCR derives from a male donor in good health and CMV-seropositive. The CDR3 sequence: CASSLDASTEAFF. The CDR3 DNA is TGTGCCAGCAGCTTAGACGCGAGCACTGAAGCTTTCTTT. Complete variable domain (other parts from reference TRBV7-9 and TRBJ1-1): DTGVSQNPRHKITKRGQNVTFRCDPISEHNRLYWYRQTLGQGPEFLTYFQNEAQLEKSRLLSDRFSAERPKGSFSTLEIQRTEQGDSAMYLCASSLDASTEAFFGQGTRLTVV.